The clone carrying this T cell receptor beta chain was counted ten times or more. This sample stems from a study of T cells in Graves' hyperthyroidism and ophthalmopathy. TCR beta CDR3 sequences were amplified from RNA transcripts. The HTBI primer set drove a first-round RT-PCR of the TCR CDR3. TCRdb independently ran MiXCR on the multiplex PCR reads; one entry per CDR3 protein. The sample has under 350,000 distinct CDR3 sequences; 21% are singletons. The germline CDR1 and CDR2 sequences are SEHNR and FQNEAQ (reference sequence). Trimming cost V 5 bases and J 6 bases; bases outside gene matches: 7. The CDR3 is 16 residues long. Uncontrolled infection, other autoimmune disease, pregnancy or lactation barred patients from enrollment.

Material: blood. The genes are TRBV7-9 and TRBJ2-3; 14 bases are a match to TRBD2. The sequence was obtained from a woman aged 45-59 years with Graves' hyperthyroidism. The chain's CDR3 is CASSPGLAGVGDTQYF. As DNA, the CDR3 is TGTGCCAGCAGCCCGGGACTAGCGGGAGTTGGGGATACGCAGTATTTT.